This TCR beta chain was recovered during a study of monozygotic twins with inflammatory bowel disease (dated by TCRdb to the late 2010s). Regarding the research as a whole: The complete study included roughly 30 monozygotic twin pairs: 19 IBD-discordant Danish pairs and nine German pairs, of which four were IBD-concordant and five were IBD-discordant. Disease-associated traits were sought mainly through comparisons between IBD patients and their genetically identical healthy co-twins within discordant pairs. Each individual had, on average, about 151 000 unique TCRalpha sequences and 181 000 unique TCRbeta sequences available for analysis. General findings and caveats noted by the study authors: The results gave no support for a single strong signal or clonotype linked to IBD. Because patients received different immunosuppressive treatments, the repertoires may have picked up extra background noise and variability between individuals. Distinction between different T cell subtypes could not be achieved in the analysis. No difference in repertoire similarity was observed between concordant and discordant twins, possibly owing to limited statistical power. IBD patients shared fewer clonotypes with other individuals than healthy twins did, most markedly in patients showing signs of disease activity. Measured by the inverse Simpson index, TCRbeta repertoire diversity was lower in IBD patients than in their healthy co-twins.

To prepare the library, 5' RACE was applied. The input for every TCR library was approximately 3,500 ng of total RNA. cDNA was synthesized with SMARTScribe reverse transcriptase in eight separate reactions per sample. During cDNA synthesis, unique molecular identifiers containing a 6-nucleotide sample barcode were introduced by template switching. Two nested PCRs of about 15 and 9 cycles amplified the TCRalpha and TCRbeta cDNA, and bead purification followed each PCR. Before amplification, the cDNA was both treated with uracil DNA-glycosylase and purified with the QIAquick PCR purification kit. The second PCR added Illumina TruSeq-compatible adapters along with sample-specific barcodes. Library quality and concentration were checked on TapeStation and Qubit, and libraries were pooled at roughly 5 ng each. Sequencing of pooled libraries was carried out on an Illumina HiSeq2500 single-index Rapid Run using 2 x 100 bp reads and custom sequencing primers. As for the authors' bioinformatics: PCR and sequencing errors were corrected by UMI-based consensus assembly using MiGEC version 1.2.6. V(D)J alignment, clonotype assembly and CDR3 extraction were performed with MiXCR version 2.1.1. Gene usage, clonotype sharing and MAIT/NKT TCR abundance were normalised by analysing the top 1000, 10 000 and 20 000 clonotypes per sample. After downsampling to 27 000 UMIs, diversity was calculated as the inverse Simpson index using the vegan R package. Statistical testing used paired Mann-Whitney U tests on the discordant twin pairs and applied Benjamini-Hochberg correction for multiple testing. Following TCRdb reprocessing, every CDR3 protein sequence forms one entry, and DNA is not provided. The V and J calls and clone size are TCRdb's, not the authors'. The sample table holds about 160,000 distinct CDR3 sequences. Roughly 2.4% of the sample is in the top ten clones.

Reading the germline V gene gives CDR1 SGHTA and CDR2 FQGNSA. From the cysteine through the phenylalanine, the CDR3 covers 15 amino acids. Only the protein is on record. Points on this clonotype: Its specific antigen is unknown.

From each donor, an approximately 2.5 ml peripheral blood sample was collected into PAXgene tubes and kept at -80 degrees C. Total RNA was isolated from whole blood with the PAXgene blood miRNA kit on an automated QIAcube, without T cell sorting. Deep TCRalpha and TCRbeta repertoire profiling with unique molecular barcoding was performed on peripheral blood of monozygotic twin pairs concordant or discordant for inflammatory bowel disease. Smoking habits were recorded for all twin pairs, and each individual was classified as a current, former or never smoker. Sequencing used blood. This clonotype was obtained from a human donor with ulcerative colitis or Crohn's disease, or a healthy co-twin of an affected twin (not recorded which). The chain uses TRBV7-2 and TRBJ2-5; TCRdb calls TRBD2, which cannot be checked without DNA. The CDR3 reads CASSLIRGGSETQYF.